These 18 T cell receptor beta chains were sequenced from one sample in a study of blood T cell repertoires in COVID-19. Clones were read by immunoSEQ multiplex PCR, and TCRdb kept only the in-frame ones, dropping some. This sample has about 120,000 clones; around 81% occur once, and the top ten carry about 15%. Sequenced input: peripheral blood. All receptors come from a man under 40 with COVID-19, enrolled during active disease.

This clone was observed a handful of times. The chain couples TRBV6-5 to TRBJ1-2; tentatively, D is TRBD1 (6 bases). CDR3 length equals 15 residues. V was clipped by 6 bases and J by 2 bases, with 16 bases between them. The germline CDR1 and CDR2 sequences are MNHEY and SVGAGI. Here the CDR3 DNA reads TGTGCCAGCAGGGAGCCCTGGGACACAAACTATGGCTACACCTTC. This gives the protein CASREPWDTNYGYTF.

V gene TRBV28 combines with J gene TRBJ1-1, with 9 bases aligning to TRBD1. Germline CDR1 MDHEN, CDR2 SYDVKM. The V segment lost 6 bases and the J segment 7 bases; nucleotides outside the gene matches: 9. This CDR3 region has 14 residues. The CDR3 here is CASSAGTGTREAFF. In DNA, the CDR3 is TGTGCCAGCAGCGCCGGGACAGGGACTCGTGAAGCTTTCTTT.

This clone appeared once. The rearrangement links TRBV11-3 to TRBJ2-1; 10 bases fit TRBD1. Germline V gene sequence: CDR1 SGHNT, CDR2 YENEEA. The length of the CDR3 is 16 residues. V lost 2 bases, J lost 3 bases, and 4 bases stayed unmatched. CDR3 region: CASSLLGQGGYNEQFF. In nucleotides, the CDR3 is TGTGCCAGCAGCTTACTTGGACAGGGGGGCTACAATGAGCAGTTCTTC.

This chain links TRBV30 with TRBJ1-1; D is possibly TRBD1 (6 bases). V was trimmed by 5 bases and J by 3 bases, leaving 16 bases between them. Germline V gene lookup returns CDR1 GTSNPN and CDR2 SVGIG (reference sequence). The CDR3 runs 14 residues. CDR3 nucleotides: TGTGCCTGGGTTCGGAAGGGGGAAGACACTGAAGCTTTCTTT. As protein: CAWVRKGEDTEAFF.

V usage is TRBV25-1 and J usage is TRBJ2-7; D is unresolved. Germline V gives CDR1 MGHDK, CDR2 SYGVNS. V lost 5 bases, J lost 3 bases, and 11 bases lay in between. The CDR3 covers 13 residues. The CDR3 nucleotides read TGTGCCAGCAGTCCCCACGGGTACTACGAGCAGTACTTC. Translation gives CASSPHGYYEQYF.

The chain joins TRBV20-1 to TRBJ2-6, with unresolved D. Germline V gene lookup returns CDR1 DFQATT and CDR2 SNEGSKA (reference sequence). This CDR3 region has 15 residues. Trimming left V 3 bases short and J 0 bases short, with 9 bases between. The CDR3 loop is CSASEAASGANVLTF. The CDR3 nucleotides are TGCAGTGCTAGTGAGGCGGCCTCTGGGGCCAACGTCCTGACTTTC.

The rearrangement joins TRBV7-8 to TRBJ2-1, with D tentatively TRBD2 (5 bases). CDR1 is SGHVS and CDR2 is FQNEAQ in the germline V gene. V was shortened by 5 bases and J by 0 bases, with 14 bases between the two germline ends. This CDR3 spans 16 amino acids. As DNA, the CDR3 is TGTGCCAGCAGCCTTTCCAGCGGAAGCTCCTACAATGAGCAGTTCTTC. It translates to CASSLSSGSSYNEQFF.

The rearrangement links TRBV7-9 to TRBJ1-2; the D gene is possibly TRBD1 (5 bases). The CDR3 loop spans 14 amino acids. Germline V gene data show CDR1 as SEHNR and CDR2 as FQNEAQ (reference sequence). Trimming stripped 1 base from V and 4 bases from J, with 10 bases between. The CDR3 sequence is CASSLGSGGYGYTF. The CDR3 nucleotides read TGTGCCAGCAGCTTAGGATCGGGGGGCTATGGCTACACCTTC.

The V gene is TRBV7-9, the J gene TRBJ1-1, with TRBD1 matching over 7 bases. This CDR3 has 14 residues. Germline CDR1 and CDR2: SEHNR and FQNEAQ (reference sequence). Germline trimming cut 5 bases from V and 5 bases from J; bases unmatched to any gene: 8. The CDR3 DNA is TGTGCCAGCAGCACCAGACAGGGTGGAACTGAAGCTTTCTTT. Translated, it gives CASSTRQGGTEAFF.

The chain recombines TRBV25-1 with TRBJ1-2; tentative D call: TRBD1 (6 bases). Trimming cost V 4 bases and J 4 bases, with 19 bases left between them. The CDR3 loop spans 16 amino acids. Germline CDR1 and CDR2: MGHDK and SYGVNS. CDR3 protein: CASSGGRTGQPYGYTF. CDR3 nucleotide sequence: TGTGCCAGCAGTGGAGGAAGAACAGGGCAGCCCTATGGCTACACCTTC.

The chain combines TRBV14 with TRBJ2-1; 7 bases match TRBD2. CDR1 is SGHDN, CDR2 FVKESK, per germline. CDR3 length: 15 amino acids. The V gene end was trimmed by 4 bases and the J gene end by 0 bases; junction bases not matched to a gene: 3. The CDR3 sequence: CASSLRGSSYNEQFF. CDR3 nucleotides: TGTGCCAGCAGCCTGCGGGGGAGCTCCTACAATGAGCAGTTCTTC.

The rearrangement uses TRBV2 and TRBJ2-7, with 9 nucleotides matching TRBD2. This CDR3 is 13 amino acids long. Trimming removed 4 bases from V and 5 bases from J; junction bases left unmatched: 3. Germline assignment: CDR1 SNHLY and CDR2 FYNNEI. The DNA of the CDR3 is TGTGCCAGCAGTGCGACTAGCGGAAACGAGCAGTACTTC. Protein product: CASSATSGNEQYF.

This clone was seen once. The chain combines TRBV7-9 with TRBJ2-1; D is ambiguous. The CDR3 has 15 amino acids. The germline gives CDR1 SEHNR, CDR2 FQNEAQ (reference sequence). Trimming took off 2 bases at V and 2 bases at J, with 10 bases between the two ends. The CDR3 DNA reads as TGTGCCAGCAGCTTATTCGCGGCAACCTACAATGAGCAGTTCTTC. It is translated as CASSLFAATYNEQFF. Drawing the rest from reference TRBV7-9 and TRBJ2-1, the complete variable domain is DTGVSQNPRHKITKRGQNVTFRCDPISEHNRLYWYRQTLGQGPEFLTYFQNEAQLEKSRLLSDRFSAERPKGSFSTLEIQRTEQGDSAMYLCASSLFAATYNEQFFGPGTRLTVL.

This sequence joins TRBV7-9 and TRBJ2-1; 7 bases fit TRBD2. CDR1 is SEHNR, CDR2 FQNEAQ, per germline (reference sequence). With V trimmed by 5 bases and J by 7 bases, 17 bases remained unmatched. CDR3 length: 17 residues. CDR3 region: CASSRRLFGEGGNEQFF. The DNA of the CDR3 is TGTGCCAGCAGCCGACGTCTGTTCGGGGAGGGCGGGAATGAGCAGTTCTTC.

The V call is TRBV7-9, the J call TRBJ1-4; no clear D. V shed 3 bases and J shed 8 bases, with 16 bases lying between them. The CDR3 has 15 amino acids. Germline CDR1 and CDR2: SEHNR and FQNEAQ (reference sequence). In DNA form, the CDR3 reads TGTGCCAGCAGCTTTTTGAGGCGGGGTCAGGAAAAACTGTTTTTT. It codes for CASSFLRRGQEKLFF.

This rearrangement joins TRBV2 to TRBJ2-7, with 7 positions matching TRBD1. This CDR3 comprises 11 residues. V trimming: 10 bases; J trimming: 2 bases; junction bases outside the gene matches: 2. The germline gives CDR1 SNHLY, CDR2 FYNNEI. The CDR3 nucleotides are TGTGCCACCACAGGGGCCTACGAGCAGTACTTC. Its translation: CATTGAYEQYF.

V and J are TRBV27 and TRBJ2-7; D perhaps matches TRBD2 (5 bases). The V gene's germline CDR1 is MNHEY and CDR2 SMNVEV (reference sequence). This CDR3 has 13 amino acids. V lost 0 bases, J lost 3 bases, and 6 bases lay in between. This CDR3 reads CASSLSRDYEQYF. As DNA, the CDR3 is TGTGCCAGCAGTTTATCGAGGGACTACGAGCAGTACTTC.

This clone has a single count. This CDR3 reads CASSLNRANSPLHF. The DNA of the CDR3 is TGTGCCAGCAGCTTAAACAGGGCCAATTCACCCCTCCACTTT. This chain links TRBV7-3 with TRBJ1-6, with D tentatively TRBD1 (6 bases). CDR1 and CDR2 from the germline V gene are SGHTA and FQGTGA. V lost 1 base and J 7 bases, leaving 8 bases between the germline ends. This CDR3 is built from 14 residues. The full variable domain, completed using reference TRBV7-3 and TRBJ1-6, is GAGVSQTPSNKVTEKGKYVELRCDPISGHTALYWYRQSLGQGPEFLIYFQGTGAADDSGLPNDRFFAVRPEGSVSTLKIQRTERGDSAVYLCASSLNRANSPLHFGNGTRLTVT.